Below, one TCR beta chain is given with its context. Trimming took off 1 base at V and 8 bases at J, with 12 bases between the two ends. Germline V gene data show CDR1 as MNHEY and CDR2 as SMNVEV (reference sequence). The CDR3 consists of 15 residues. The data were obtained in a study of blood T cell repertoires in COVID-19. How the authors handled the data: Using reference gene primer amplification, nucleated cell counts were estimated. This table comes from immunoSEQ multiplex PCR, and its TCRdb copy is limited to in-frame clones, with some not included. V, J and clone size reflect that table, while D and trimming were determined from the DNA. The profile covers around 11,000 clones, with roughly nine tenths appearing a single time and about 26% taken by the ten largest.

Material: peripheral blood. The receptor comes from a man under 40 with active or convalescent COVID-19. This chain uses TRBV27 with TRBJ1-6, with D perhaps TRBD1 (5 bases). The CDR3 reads CASSLWGGGDSPLHF. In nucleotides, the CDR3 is TGTGCCAGCAGTTTATGGGGGGGAGGAGATTCACCCCTCCACTTT.